This T cell receptor (beta chain) came from a study of cytomegalovirus exposure and HLA in healthy donors. Overall study context: The roughly 100 million unique TCR beta sequences, from 150 million to 200 million T cells, were found by an earlier analysis. Points from the study as a whole: HLA alleles showed associations with approximately 15,000 TCR beta sequences in a later analysis, at a 0.05 false discovery rate. A few V segments could not be told apart, such as TRBV6-2 and TRBV6-3, and were left out.

All the people who gave samples were healthy bone marrow donors. With regard to this clone: The antigen is undetermined.

Amplification used 60 Vbeta primers and 13 Jbeta primers. TCRdb's table, derived via immunoSEQ multiplex PCR, lists solely in-frame clones and lacks some. The sample totals under 130,000 clones; its top ten clones hold approximately 3.5%. The ends were cut back, 1 base at V and 7 bases at J, with 7 bases in the middle. The CDR3 length is 13 residues. Germline lookup yields CDR1 LNHNV and CDR2 YYDKDF (reference sequence). Specimen: PBMCs. The chain carries TRBV15 and TRBJ1-4; a weak D match, TRBD1 (5 bases). This sequence was found in a middle-aged man in good health and CMV-seronegative. The CDR3 sequence is CATSRGQSEKLFF. The CDR3 DNA follows: TGTGCCACCAGCAGAGGACAGTCTGAAAAACTGTTTTTT. Supplemented by reference TRBV15 and TRBJ1-4, the full variable domain reads DAMVIQNPRYQVTQFGKPVTLSCSQTLNHNVMYWYQQKSSQAPKLLFHYYDKDFNNEADTPDNFQSRRPNTSFCFLDIRSPGLGDTAMYLCATSRGQSEKLFFGSGTQLSVL.